This T cell receptor beta chain was sequenced for a study of OX40 agonist ivuxolimab in advanced cancers. Assay used: immunoSEQ multiplex PCR; TCRdb lists only in-frame clones, some missing. The data contain approximately 100,000 clones, less than 85% of them singletons. Germline V CDR1 and CDR2: SEHNR, FQNEAQ (reference sequence). The CDR3 length is 11 residues. The ends were cut back, 5 bases at V and 7 bases at J, with 6 bases in the middle. As regards this clone: This sample includes further DNA sequences coding for the same CDR3.

Here the sequenced sample was CD4+ or CD8+ T cells sorted from blood, taken in a trial of the OX40 agonist ivuxolimab. The sequence was obtained from an adult with an advanced solid tumor such as melanoma, head and neck, liver or kidney cancer. This chain connects TRBV7-9 to TRBJ2-1, with D uncertain. Written as DNA, the CDR3 is TGTGCCAGCAGCCCGAGAAATGAGCAGTTCTTC. It translates to CASSPRNEQFF.